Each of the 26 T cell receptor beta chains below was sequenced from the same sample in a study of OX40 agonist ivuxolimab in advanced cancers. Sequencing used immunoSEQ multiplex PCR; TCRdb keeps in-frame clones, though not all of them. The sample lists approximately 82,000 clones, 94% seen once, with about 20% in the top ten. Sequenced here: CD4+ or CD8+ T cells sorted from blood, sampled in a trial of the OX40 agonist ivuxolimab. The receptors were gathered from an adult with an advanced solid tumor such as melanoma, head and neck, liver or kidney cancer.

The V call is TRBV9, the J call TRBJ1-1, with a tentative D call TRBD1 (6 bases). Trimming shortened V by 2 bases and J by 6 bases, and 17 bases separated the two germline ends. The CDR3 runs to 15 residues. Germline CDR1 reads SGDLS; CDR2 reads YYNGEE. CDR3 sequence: CASSVSGDGISEAFF. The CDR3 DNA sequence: TGTGCCAGCAGCGTCTCAGGGGACGGGATCTCTGAAGCTTTCTTT.

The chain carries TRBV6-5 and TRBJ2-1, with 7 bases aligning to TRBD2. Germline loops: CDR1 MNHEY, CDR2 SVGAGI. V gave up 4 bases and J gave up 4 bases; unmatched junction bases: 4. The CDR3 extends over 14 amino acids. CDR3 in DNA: TGTGCCAGCAGTTTGGGGGGGGGTTACAATGAGCAGTTCTTC. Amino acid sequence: CASSLGGGYNEQFF.

This CDR3 is CASSPSGSSYNEQFF. In DNA form, the CDR3 reads TGTGCCAGCAGCCCCAGCGGCAGCTCCTACAATGAGCAGTTCTTC. The chain couples TRBV7-9 to TRBJ2-1; tentative D call: TRBD2 (5 bases). Trimming took 5 bases from V and 0 from J, leaving 11 bases between them. Germline V CDR1 and CDR2: SEHNR, FQNEAQ (reference sequence). This CDR3 spans 15 amino acids.

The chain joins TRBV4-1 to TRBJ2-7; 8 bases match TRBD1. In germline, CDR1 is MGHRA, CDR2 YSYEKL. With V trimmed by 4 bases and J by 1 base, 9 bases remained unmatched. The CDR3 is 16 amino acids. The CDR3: CASSPVEGQVSYEQYF. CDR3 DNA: TGCGCCAGCAGCCCGGTTGAGGGACAGGTATCCTACGAGCAGTACTTC.

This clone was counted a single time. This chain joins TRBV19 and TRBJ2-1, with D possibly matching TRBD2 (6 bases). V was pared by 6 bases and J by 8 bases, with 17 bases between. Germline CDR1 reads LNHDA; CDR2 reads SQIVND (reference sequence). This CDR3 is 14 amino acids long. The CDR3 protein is CASSTPLRRDEQFF. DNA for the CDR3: TGTGCCAGTAGCACACCCCTAAGGAGGGATGAGCAGTTCTTC. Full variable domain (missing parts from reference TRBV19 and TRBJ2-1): DGGITQSPKYLFRKEGQNVTLSCEQNLNHDAMYWYRQDPGQGLRLIYYSQIVNDFQKGDIAEGYSVSREKKESFPLTVTSAQKNPTAFYLCASSTPLRRDEQFFGPGTRLTVL.

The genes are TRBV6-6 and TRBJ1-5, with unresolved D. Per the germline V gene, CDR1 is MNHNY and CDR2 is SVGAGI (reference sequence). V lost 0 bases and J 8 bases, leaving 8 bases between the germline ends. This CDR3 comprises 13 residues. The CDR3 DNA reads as TGTGCCAGCAGTTACTCCAGTTCTAAGCCCCAGCATTTT. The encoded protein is CASSYSSSKPQHF.

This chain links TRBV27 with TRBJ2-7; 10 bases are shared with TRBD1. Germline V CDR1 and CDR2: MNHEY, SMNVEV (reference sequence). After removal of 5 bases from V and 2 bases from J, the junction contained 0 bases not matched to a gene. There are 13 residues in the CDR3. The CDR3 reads CASSGTGAYEQYF. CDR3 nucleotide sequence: TGTGCCAGCAGTGGGACAGGGGCCTACGAGCAGTACTTC.

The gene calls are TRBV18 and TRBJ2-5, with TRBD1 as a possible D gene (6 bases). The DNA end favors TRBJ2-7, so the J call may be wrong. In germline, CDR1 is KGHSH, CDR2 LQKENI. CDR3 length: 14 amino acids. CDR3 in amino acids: CASSSDSRSYEQYF. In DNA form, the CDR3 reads TGTGCCAGCTCATCGGACAGTAGATCCTACGAGCAGTACTTC.

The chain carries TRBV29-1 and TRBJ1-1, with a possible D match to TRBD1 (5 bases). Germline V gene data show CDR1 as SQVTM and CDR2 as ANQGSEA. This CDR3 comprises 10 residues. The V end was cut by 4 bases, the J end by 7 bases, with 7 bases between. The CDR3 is CSVGGGEAFF. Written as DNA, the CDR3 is TGCAGCGTTGGCGGGGGTGAAGCTTTCTTT.

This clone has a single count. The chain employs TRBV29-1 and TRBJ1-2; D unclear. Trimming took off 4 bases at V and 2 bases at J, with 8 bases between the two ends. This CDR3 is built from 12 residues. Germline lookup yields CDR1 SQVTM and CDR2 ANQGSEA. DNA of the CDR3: TGCAGCGTTGTCCTAGACAACTATGGCTACACCTTC. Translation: CSVVLDNYGYTF.

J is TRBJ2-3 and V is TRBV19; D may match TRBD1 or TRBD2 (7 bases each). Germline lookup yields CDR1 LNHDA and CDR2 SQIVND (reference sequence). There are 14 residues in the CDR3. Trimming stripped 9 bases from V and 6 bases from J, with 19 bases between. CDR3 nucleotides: TGTGCCAGCTACTCAGGGGGGGGCCTGGATACGCAGTATTTT. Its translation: CASYSGGGLDTQYF.

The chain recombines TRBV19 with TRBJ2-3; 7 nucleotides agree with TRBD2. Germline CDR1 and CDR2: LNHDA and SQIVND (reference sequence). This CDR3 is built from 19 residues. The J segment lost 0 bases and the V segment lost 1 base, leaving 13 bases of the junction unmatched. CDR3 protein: CASSIVLAAYFPSTDTQYF. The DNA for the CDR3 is TGTGCCAGTAGTATAGTCCTAGCGGCGTACTTCCCTAGCACAGATACGCAGTATTTT. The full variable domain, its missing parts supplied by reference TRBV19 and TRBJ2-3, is DGGITQSPKYLFRKEGQNVTLSCEQNLNHDAMYWYRQDPGQGLRLIYYSQIVNDFQKGDIAEGYSVSREKKESFPLTVTSAQKNPTAFYLCASSIVLAAYFPSTDTQYFGPGTRLTVL.

Here the CDR3 DNA reads TGTGCCAGCAGTAGAACATTACAAGAGACCCAGTACTTC. Its protein is CASSRTLQETQYF. This chain connects TRBV27 to TRBJ2-5; D is unclear. Looked up from germline, CDR1 is MNHEY and CDR2 is SMNVEV (reference sequence). Trimming took 5 bases from V and 2 from J, leaving 9 bases between them. The CDR3 is 13 amino acids.

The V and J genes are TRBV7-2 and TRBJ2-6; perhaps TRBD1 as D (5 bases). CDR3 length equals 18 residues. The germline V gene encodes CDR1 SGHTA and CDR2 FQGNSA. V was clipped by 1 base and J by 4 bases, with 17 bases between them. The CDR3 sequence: CASSLDLVGRAGANVLTF. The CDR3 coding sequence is TGTGCCAGCAGCTTAGATCTGGTGGGGCGCGCCGGGGCCAACGTCCTGACTTTC.

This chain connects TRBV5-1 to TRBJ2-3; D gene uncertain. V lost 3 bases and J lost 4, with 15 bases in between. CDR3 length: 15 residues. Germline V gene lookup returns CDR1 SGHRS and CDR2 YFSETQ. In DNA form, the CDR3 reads TGCGCCAGCAGCTCGACGACATGGGATCCAGATACGCAGTATTTT. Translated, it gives CASSSTTWDPDTQYF.

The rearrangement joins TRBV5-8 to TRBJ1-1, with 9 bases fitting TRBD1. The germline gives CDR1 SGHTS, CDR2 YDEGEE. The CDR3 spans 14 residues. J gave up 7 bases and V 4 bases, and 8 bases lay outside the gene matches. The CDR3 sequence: CASSGTGGVDEAFF. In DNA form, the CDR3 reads TGTGCCAGCAGCGGCACAGGGGGCGTTGATGAAGCTTTCTTT.

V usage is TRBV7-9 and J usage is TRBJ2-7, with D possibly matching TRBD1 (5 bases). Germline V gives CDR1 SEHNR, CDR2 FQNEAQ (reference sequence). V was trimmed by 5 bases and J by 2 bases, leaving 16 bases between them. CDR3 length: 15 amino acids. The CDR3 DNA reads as TGTGCCAGCAGCCCAACAGGTTTGATTGCCTACGAGCAGTACTTC. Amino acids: CASSPTGLIAYEQYF.

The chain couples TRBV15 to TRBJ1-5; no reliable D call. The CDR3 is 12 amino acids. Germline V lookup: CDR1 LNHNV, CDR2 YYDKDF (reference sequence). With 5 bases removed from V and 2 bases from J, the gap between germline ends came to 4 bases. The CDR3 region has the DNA TGTGCCACCAGCGAGGGCAATCAGCCCCAGCATTTT. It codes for CATSEGNQPQHF.

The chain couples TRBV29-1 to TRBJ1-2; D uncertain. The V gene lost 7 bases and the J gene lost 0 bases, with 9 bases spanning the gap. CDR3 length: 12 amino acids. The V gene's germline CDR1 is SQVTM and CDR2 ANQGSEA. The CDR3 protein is CSAWIPNYGYTF. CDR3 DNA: TGCAGCGCCTGGATTCCTAACTATGGCTACACCTTC. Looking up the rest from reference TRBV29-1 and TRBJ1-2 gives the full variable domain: SAVISQKPSRDICQRGTSLTIQCQVDSQVTMMFWYRQQPGQSLTLIATANQGSEATYESGFVIDKFPISRPNLTFSTLTVSNMSPEDSSIYLCSAWIPNYGYTFGSGTRLTVV.

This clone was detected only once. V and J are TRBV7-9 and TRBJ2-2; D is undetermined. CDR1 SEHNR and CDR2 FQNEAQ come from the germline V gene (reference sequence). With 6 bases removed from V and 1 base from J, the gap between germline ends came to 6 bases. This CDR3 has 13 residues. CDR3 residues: CASRRENTGELFF. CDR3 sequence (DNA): TGTGCCAGCAGAAGGGAGAACACCGGGGAGCTGTTTTTT. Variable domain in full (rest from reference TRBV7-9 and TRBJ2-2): DTGVSQNPRHKITKRGQNVTFRCDPISEHNRLYWYRQTLGQGPEFLTYFQNEAQLEKSRLLSDRFSAERPKGSFSTLEIQRTEQGDSAMYLCASRRENTGELFFGEGSRLTVL.

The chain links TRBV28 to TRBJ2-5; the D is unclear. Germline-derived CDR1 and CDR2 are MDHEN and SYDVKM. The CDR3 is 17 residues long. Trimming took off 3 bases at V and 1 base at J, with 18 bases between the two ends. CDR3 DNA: TGTGCCAGCAGTTTTAGGTCGGGCAGCCCGTTCCAAGAGACCCAGTACTTC. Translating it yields CASSFRSGSPFQETQYF. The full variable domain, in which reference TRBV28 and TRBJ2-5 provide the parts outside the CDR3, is DVKVTQSSRYLVKRTGEKVFLECVQDMDHENMFWYRQDPGLGLRLIYFSYDVKMKEKGDIPEGYSVSREKKERFSLILESASTNQTSMYLCASSFRSGSPFQETQYFGPGTRLLVL.

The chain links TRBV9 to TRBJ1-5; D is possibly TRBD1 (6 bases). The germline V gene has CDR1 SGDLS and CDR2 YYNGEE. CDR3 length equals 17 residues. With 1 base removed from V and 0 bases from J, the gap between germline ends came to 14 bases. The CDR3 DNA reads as TGTGCCAGCAGCGTATCAGGGGAGGTTTATAGCAATCAGCCCCAGCATTTT. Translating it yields CASSVSGEVYSNQPQHF.

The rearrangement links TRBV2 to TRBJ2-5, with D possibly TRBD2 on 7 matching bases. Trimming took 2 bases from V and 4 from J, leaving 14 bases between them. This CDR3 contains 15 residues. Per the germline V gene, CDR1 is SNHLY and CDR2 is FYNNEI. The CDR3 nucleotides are TGTGCCAGCAGTGAATCCCCGGGGGGCGTAGAGACCCAGTACTTC. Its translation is CASSESPGGVETQYF. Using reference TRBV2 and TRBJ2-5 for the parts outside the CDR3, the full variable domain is EPEVTQTPSHQVTQMGQEVILRCVPISNHLYFYWYRQILGQKVEFLVSFYNNEISEKSEIFDDQFSVERPDGSNFTLKIRSTKLEDSAMYFCASSESPGGVETQYFGPGTRLLVL.

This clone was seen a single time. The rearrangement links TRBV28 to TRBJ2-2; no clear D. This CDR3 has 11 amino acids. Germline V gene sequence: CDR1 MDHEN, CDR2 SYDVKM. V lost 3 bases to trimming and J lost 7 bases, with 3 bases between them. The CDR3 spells CASSFGGELFF. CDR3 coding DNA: TGTGCCAGCAGTTTCGGCGGGGAGCTGTTTTTT.

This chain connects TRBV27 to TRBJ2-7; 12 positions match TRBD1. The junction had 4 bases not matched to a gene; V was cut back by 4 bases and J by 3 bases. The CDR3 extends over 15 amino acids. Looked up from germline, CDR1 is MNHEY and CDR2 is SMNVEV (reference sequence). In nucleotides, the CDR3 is TGTGCCAGCAGTTGGGGACAGGGGGCAGACTACGAGCAGTACTTC. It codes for CASSWGQGADYEQYF.

The CDR3 nucleotides read TGTGCCCTGGGGGCCCCCTACGAGCAGTACTTC. Residues: CALGAPYEQYF. The chain has TRBV10-3 and TRBJ2-7; D possibly corresponds to TRBD1 (6 bases). The CDR3 sequence is 11 residues long. The V and J ends lost 11 bases and 2 bases respectively, with 10 bases between them. CDR1 and CDR2 from the germline V gene are ENHRY and SYGVKD.